Listed here are 27 T cell receptor beta chains from one sample, sequenced in a study of blood T cells in healthy people across ages. A second about 7 to 12 cycle PCR used barcoded and J-beta primers. TCRdb re-called the 5' RACE reads through MiXCR, storing one row per CDR3 protein. The data show 1.4 million to 1.5 million distinct CDR3 sequences, with about 43% seen just once and roughly 8.2% held by the top ten. Source material: blood. Receptor source: a woman under 30 in good health.

This chain uses TRBV6-1 with TRBJ1-5; D is unclear. Trimming left V 8 bases short and J 5 bases short, with 13 bases between. This CDR3 contains 13 residues. From germline, CDR1 is MNHNS and CDR2 SASEGT. The CDR3 here is CASEPAYYQPQHF. The DNA for the CDR3 is TGTGCCAGCGAACCCGCGTACTATCAGCCCCAGCATTTT.

This clonotype was seen a handful of times. This sequence joins TRBV20-1 and TRBJ2-3; D unresolved. CDR1 and CDR2 from the germline V gene are DFQATT and SNEGSKA (reference sequence). V lost 6 bases to trimming and J lost 3 bases, with 13 bases between them. The CDR3 length is 13 residues. As DNA, the CDR3 is TGCAGTGCCCCCCCGGCGCTGACAGATACGCAGTATTTT. Its translation is CSAPPALTDTQYF.

The V call is TRBV4-1, the J call TRBJ2-7; no firm D call. Germline lookup yields CDR1 MGHRA and CDR2 YSYEKL. CDR3 size: 16 residues. With 4 bases removed from V and 4 bases from J, the gap between germline ends came to 20 bases. The CDR3, as DNA: TGCGCCAGCAGCCCACTACGGGTCGTGGCCCAATACGAGCAGTACTTC. This translates into CASSPLRVVAQYEQYF.

V is TRBV6-1 and J is TRBJ1-1, with a tentative D call TRBD1 (6 bases). There are 12 residues in the CDR3. CDR1 is MNHNS and CDR2 is SASEGT in the germline V gene. Trimming took off 6 bases at V and 11 bases at J, with 16 bases between the two ends. The CDR3: CASSLGGEDAFF. CDR3 DNA: TGTGCCAGCAGCCTAGGGGGAGAAGACGCTTTCTTT.

This clonotype was counted only a few times. This sequence joins TRBV7-2 and TRBJ2-5; a weak D match, TRBD2 (5 bases). The CDR3 sequence is 15 residues long. Trimming left V 5 bases short and J 2 bases short, with 15 bases between. Germline assignment: CDR1 SGHTA and CDR2 FQGNSA. This chain's CDR3 is CASSPRTVRQETQYF. CDR3 nucleotide sequence: TGTGCCAGCAGCCCAAGGACTGTCCGACAAGAGACCCAGTACTTC.

With respect to this clonotype: An end of the junction differs from the germline gene, which may be a read error. The chain combines TRBV4-2 with TRBJ1-5, with 7 bases that match TRBD1. Germline CDR1 LGHNA, CDR2 YNFKEQ. This CDR3 has 16 residues. The CDR3 reads CAGSQVAGGVGQPQHF. The DNA of the CDR3 is TGTGCCGGCAGCCAAGTCGCAGGGGGGGTGGGTCAGCCCCAGCATTTT.

The chain recombines TRBV15 with TRBJ2-7, with D perhaps matching TRBD1 (6 bases). CDR1 is LNHNV, CDR2 YYDKDF, per germline (reference sequence). Trimming pared 3 bases from V and 6 bases from J, leaving 24 bases between. The CDR3 contains 17 residues. The chain's CDR3 is CATSSYSRDIRKFEQYF. The DNA of the CDR3 is TGTGCCACCAGCAGTTACTCCCGGGACATTAGGAAGTTCGAGCAGTACTTC. The variable domain in full, completed from reference TRBV15 and TRBJ2-7, reads DAMVIQNPRYQVTQFGKPVTLSCSQTLNHNVMYWYQQKSSQAPKLLFHYYDKDFNNEADTPDNFQSRRPNTSFCFLDIRSPGLGDTAMYLCATSSYSRDIRKFEQYFGPGTRLTVT.

The V gene is TRBV6-5, the J gene TRBJ2-1, with TRBD1 matching over 7 bases. CDR1 and CDR2 (germline): MNHEY, SVGAGI. V lost 10 bases and J lost 1; bases outside the gene matches: 10. This CDR3 has 15 amino acids. CDR3 nucleotides: TGTGCCACCCATCGACAGGGAAGGTCCTACAATGAGCAGTTCTTC. Translating it yields CATHRQGRSYNEQFF.

This clonotype has just a few counts. The V call is TRBV7-2, the J call TRBJ2-3; 8 nucleotides line up with TRBD2. The CDR3 spans 15 residues. With 7 bases clipped from V and 2 bases from J, the junction kept 8 bases outside the gene matches. Germline assignment: CDR1 SGHTA and CDR2 FQGNSA. CDR3 amino acids: CASTFYSGVTDTQYF. The CDR3 coding sequence is TGTGCCAGCACCTTCTATAGCGGGGTCACAGATACGCAGTATTTT.

This chain joins TRBV11-2 and TRBJ2-4; 8 positions agree with TRBD2. The CDR3 runs 17 residues. With 3 bases clipped from V and 4 bases from J, the junction kept 11 bases outside the gene matches. In germline, CDR1 is SGHAT, CDR2 FQNNGV. The CDR3 reads CASSLGVFSGDKNIQYF. For the CDR3, the DNA is TGTGCCAGCAGCTTGGGCGTCTTTAGCGGGGATAAAAACATTCAGTACTTC. Combining the CDR3 with reference TRBV11-2 and TRBJ2-4 gives the whole variable domain EAGVAQSPRYKIIEKRQSVAFWCNPISGHATLYWYQQILGQGPKLLIQFQNNGVVDDSQLPKDRFSAERLKGVDSTLKIQPAKLEDSAVYLCASSLGVFSGDKNIQYFGAGTRLSVL.

The chain carries TRBV30 and TRBJ1-2; 7 nucleotides line up with TRBD1. Germline V CDR1 and CDR2: GTSNPN, SVGIG (reference sequence). This CDR3 has 14 residues. Germline trimming cut 4 bases from V and 7 bases from J; bases unmatched to any gene: 12. CDR3 in DNA: TGTGCCTGGATATTATCCGTGAGACAGGGTGGCTACACCTTC. Translation gives CAWILSVRQGGYTF.

This clonotype is medium-sized in the sample. The chain joins TRBV7-6 to TRBJ2-1, with 12 bases that match TRBD2. J was trimmed by 15 bases and V by 5 bases; bases with no gene match: 11. Germline CDR1 SGHVS, CDR2 FNYEAQ. This CDR3 is 14 amino acids long. CDR3 sequence (DNA): TGTGCCAGCAGCCCACTAGCGGGAGGCGTGAGGTCGTTCTTC. It yields the protein CASSPLAGGVRSFF. Filled out from reference TRBV7-6 and TRBJ2-1, the complete variable domain reads GAGVSQSPRYKVTKRGQDVALRCDPISGHVSLYWYRQALGQGPEFLTYFNYEAQQDKSGLPNDRFSAERPEGSISTLTIQRTEQRDSAMYRCASSPLAGGVRSFFGPGTRLTVL.

The chain recombines TRBV5-1 with TRBJ2-7, with a weak D call TRBD2 (6 bases). The CDR3 has 12 amino acids. CDR1 and CDR2 (germline): SGHRS, YFSETQ. V was pared by 2 bases and J by 5 bases, with 8 bases between. The CDR3 loop is CASSFSGDEQYF. For the CDR3, the DNA is TGCGCCAGCAGCTTCTCGGGAGACGAGCAGTACTTC.

This clonotype has only one observation. V gene TRBV14 combines with J gene TRBJ1-2; the D gene is possibly TRBD1 (6 bases). V was trimmed by 0 bases and J by 6 bases, leaving 17 bases between them. Looked up from germline, CDR1 is SGHDN and CDR2 is FVKESK. CDR3 length: 16 residues. CDR3 region: CASSQDGPRGANGYTF. CDR3 DNA sequence: TGTGCCAGCAGCCAAGATGGCCCGCGGGGGGCTAATGGCTACACCTTC.

The V gene is TRBV19, the J gene TRBJ1-2; weak D call: TRBD1 (6 bases). The CDR3 is 13 residues long. V was clipped by 7 bases and J by 7 bases, with 16 bases between them. Germline CDR1 reads LNHDA; CDR2 reads SQIVND (reference sequence). The CDR3 sequence is CASNPDRSGGYTF. The CDR3 DNA is TGTGCCAGTAATCCCGACAGGTCCGGTGGCTACACCTTC.

CDR3 DNA sequence: TGTGCCAGCAGTTACGCGCAGGGGAATAATTCACCCCTCCACTTT. As protein: CASSYAQGNNSPLHF. The chain carries TRBV6-5 and TRBJ1-6, with D tentatively TRBD1 (6 bases). From germline, CDR1 is MNHEY and CDR2 SVGAGI. The CDR3 has 15 residues. Trimming took 2 bases from V and 5 from J, leaving 10 bases between them.

CDR3 protein: CSARVIGGPQETQYF. Written as DNA, the CDR3 is TGCAGTGCTAGAGTCATCGGGGGCCCCCAAGAGACCCAGTACTTC. The chain has TRBV20-1 and TRBJ2-5; D may correspond to TRBD1 or TRBD2 (6 bases each). The germline V gene has CDR1 DFQATT and CDR2 SNEGSKA (reference sequence). The CDR3 is made up of 15 amino acids. Trimming took off 1 base at V and 1 base at J, with 13 bases between the two ends.

This clonotype has just a few counts. The chain couples TRBV5-1 to TRBJ2-7; a possible D gene is TRBD2 (6 bases). Deletions cut 2 bases from V and 1 base from J, with 13 bases between. CDR1 SGHRS and CDR2 YFSETQ come from the germline V gene. This CDR3 has 15 residues. The CDR3 is CASSFGGIQSYEQYF. As DNA, the CDR3 is TGCGCCAGCAGCTTCGGGGGAATCCAGTCCTACGAGCAGTACTTC. Full variable domain (missing parts from reference TRBV5-1 and TRBJ2-7): KAGVTQTPRYLIKTRGQQVTLSCSPISGHRSVSWYQQTPGQGLQFLFEYFSETQRNKGNFPGRFSGRQFSNSRSEMNVSTLELGDSALYLCASSFGGIQSYEQYFGPGTRLTVT.

This clonotype occurred a few times. The chain couples TRBV6-1 to TRBJ1-2; D is perhaps TRBD1 (5 bases). V lost 6 bases and J lost 4, with 27 bases in between. The CDR3 loop spans 18 amino acids. Germline-derived CDR1 and CDR2 are MNHNS and SASEGT. Here the CDR3 DNA reads TGTGCCAGCAGGCCGAGGGAGACAGCCTCTCGTGTACTCTATGGCTACACCTTC. Its protein product is CASRPRETASRVLYGYTF.

V is TRBV3-1 and J is TRBJ2-7, with D perhaps being TRBD1 or TRBD2 (5 bases each). Between the trimmed V and J ends, which lost 7 bases and 3 bases, there was a span of 16 bases. This CDR3 spans 14 amino acids. Germline CDR1 and CDR2: LGHDT and YNNKEL (reference sequence). The CDR3 here is CASTKGMGDYEQYF. CDR3 sequence (DNA): TGTGCCAGCACGAAAGGAATGGGGGACTACGAGCAGTACTTC.

This clonotype has only a few counts. Relative to the germline gene, one junction end is altered; a read error may explain this. The chain uses TRBV11-2 and TRBJ2-5, with 9 nucleotides matching TRBD1. This CDR3 region has 15 residues. Germline loops: CDR1 SGHAT, CDR2 FQNNGV. The CDR3 nucleotides read TGTGCTAGCAGCCCACCGACAGGGGGTTCAGAGACCCAGTACTTC. It translates to CASSPPTGGSETQYF.

The genes are TRBV28 and TRBJ2-1; TRBD2 agrees at 10 bases. This CDR3 comprises 17 residues. The junction had 14 bases not matched to a gene; V was cut back by 2 bases and J by 10 bases. Germline V gives CDR1 MDHEN, CDR2 SYDVKM. The CDR3 protein is CASSLKASGGQSYEQFF. The CDR3 nucleotides read TGTGCCAGCAGTTTAAAGGCTAGCGGGGGCCAATCCTACGAGCAGTTCTTC.

This chain connects TRBV20-1 to TRBJ2-1; perhaps D is TRBD1 or TRBD2 (5 bases each). The CDR3 extends over 17 amino acids. Trimming removed 0 bases from V and 0 bases from J, with 15 bases in between. Looked up from germline, CDR1 is DFQATT and CDR2 is SNEGSKA (reference sequence). The CDR3: CSARDSRVQGSYNEQFF. The CDR3 bases are TGCAGTGCTAGAGATTCGCGGGTGCAGGGCTCCTACAATGAGCAGTTCTTC.

Only one count was recorded for this clonotype. No conserved phenylalanine or tryptophan is present at the end of the CDR3, so a read error is the likely explanation. The chain has TRBV5-1 and TRBJ2-7; D gene uncertain. Germline values: CDR1 SGHRS, CDR2 YFSETQ. CDR3 length: 12 amino acids. Trimming cost V 4 bases and J 4 bases, with 9 bases left between them. CDR3 residues: CASSLGTYEQYI. In nucleotides, the CDR3 is TGCGCCAGCAGCCTGGGAACATACGAGCAGTACATC.

The chain couples TRBV6-1 to TRBJ2-7, with D perhaps matching TRBD1 (5 bases). V was pared by 4 bases and J by 2 bases, with 15 bases between. The CDR3 contains 15 residues. Per germline, CDR1 MNHNS and CDR2 SASEGT. The CDR3: CASSGTEGAPYEQYF. CDR3 DNA sequence: TGTGCCAGCAGTGGAACGGAAGGGGCACCCTACGAGCAGTACTTC.

V gene TRBV9 combines with J gene TRBJ2-6; 8 nucleotides match TRBD1. J gave up 0 bases and V 3 bases, and 8 bases lay outside the gene matches. Germline V gene lookup returns CDR1 SGDLS and CDR2 YYNGEE. The CDR3 has 18 residues. The DNA of the CDR3 is TGTGCCAGCAGCGAAACAGGGGGTCCGAGCTCTGGGGCCAACGTCCTGACTTTC. Residues: CASSETGGPSSGANVLTF.

On this clonotype: This may stem from a read error, because a much larger clone lies one nucleotide away. The chain is built from TRBV7-2 and TRBJ2-3; no reliable D call. V lost 8 bases, J lost 2 bases, and 8 bases lay in between. The germline CDR1 and CDR2 sequences are SGHTA and FQGNSA. This CDR3 contains 12 residues. The CDR3 reads CTSGWLTDTQYF. The CDR3 coding sequence is TGTACCAGCGGGTGGCTCACAGATACGCAGTATTTT.